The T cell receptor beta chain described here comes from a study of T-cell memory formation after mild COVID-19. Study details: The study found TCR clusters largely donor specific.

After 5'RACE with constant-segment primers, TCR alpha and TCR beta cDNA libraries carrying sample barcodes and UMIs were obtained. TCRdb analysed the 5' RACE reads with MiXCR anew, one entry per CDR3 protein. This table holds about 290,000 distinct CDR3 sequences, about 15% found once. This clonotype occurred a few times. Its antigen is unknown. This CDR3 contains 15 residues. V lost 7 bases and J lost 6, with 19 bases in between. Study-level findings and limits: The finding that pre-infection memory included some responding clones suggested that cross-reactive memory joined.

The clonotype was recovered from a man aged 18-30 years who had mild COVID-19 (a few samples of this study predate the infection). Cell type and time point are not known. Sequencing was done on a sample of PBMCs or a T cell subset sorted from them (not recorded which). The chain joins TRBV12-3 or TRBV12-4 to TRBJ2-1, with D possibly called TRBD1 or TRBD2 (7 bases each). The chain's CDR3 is CASNHRARGGNEQFF. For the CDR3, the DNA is TGTGCCAGCAACCATCGCGCCAGGGGGGGCAATGAGCAGTTCTTC.